This TCR beta chain was sequenced in a study of blood T cell repertoires in COVID-19. Study overall: Researchers got acute and convalescent COVID-19 samples from the United States, Italy and Spain. T cells, B-cell-depleted T cells, or PBMCs provided the cDNA or gDNA that served as material.

Germline values: CDR1 MNHNY, CDR2 SVGAGI (reference sequence). This CDR3 spans 15 amino acids. The V and J ends lost 4 bases and 2 bases, in that order; junction bases with no gene match: 7. The assay was immunoSEQ multiplex PCR, and TCRdb's table has in-frame clones only and misses some. The sample holds about 50,000 clones, about 81% seen once. The sample taken for sequencing was peripheral blood. The receptor comes from a woman aged 80 or over with COVID-19, enrolled during active disease. The chain joins TRBV6-6 to TRBJ2-7; TRBD2 matches at 8 bases. CDR3 loop: CASSSSGTSPYEQYF. CDR3 nucleotide sequence: TGTGCCAGCAGTTCCTCCGGGACTAGTCCCTACGAGCAGTACTTC.